The 2 T cell receptor beta chains below come from one sample, sequenced in a study of primary melanoma T cells and metastatic recurrence. Libraries were prepared by immunoSEQ multiplex PCR; TCRdb keeps only in-frame clonotypes and omits some of them. The table shows roughly 250 clones, with roughly 91% occurring only once. The sequenced sample was melanoma tumor tissue. The receptor set was obtained from a human donor with melanoma.

The V gene is TRBV23-1, the J gene TRBJ2-6; D could derive from TRBD1 or TRBD2 (5 bases each). TRBV23-1 is designated an ORF whose function remains uncertain. This CDR3 has 16 residues. V was shortened by 6 bases and J by 2 bases, with 14 bases between the two germline ends. In nucleotides, the CDR3 is TGCGCCAGCAGCCAAGATGTGGGGGCTGGGGCCAACGTCCTGACTTTC. The encoded protein is CASSQDVGAGANVLTF.

This chain uses TRBV6-8 with TRBJ1-6; D gene uncertain. The CDR3 length is 13 residues. Germline V lookup: CDR1 MNHGY, CDR2 SAAAGT. The V gene lost 4 bases and the J gene lost 10 bases, with 11 bases spanning the gap. The DNA for the CDR3 is TGTGCCAGCAGTTTCGGGTATCAATCACCCCTCCACTTT. This encodes CASSFGYQSPLHF.